The next 30 T cell receptor beta chains were all read from a single sample in a study of blood T cell repertoires in COVID-19. Measured with immunoSEQ multiplex PCR; TCRdb has only the in-frame clones, and not every one. The sample contains roughly 290,000 clones, roughly 88% of which appear only once. Sequencing input: PBMCs or T cells enriched from blood (not recorded which). These receptors came from a woman aged 25 to 39 who had recovered from COVID-19.

The chain is built from TRBV25-1 and TRBJ1-1; D not certain. The CDR3 is 15 amino acids. V was shortened by 3 bases and J by 1 base, with 12 bases between the two germline ends. Germline loops: CDR1 MGHDK, CDR2 SYGVNS. The CDR3 DNA follows: TGTGCCAGCAGTGAGATTCGCTCAGGGAACACTGAAGCTTTCTTT. It specifies CASSEIRSGNTEAFF.

The chain employs TRBV24-1 and TRBJ2-7; TRBD1 matches 9 bases. V shed 5 bases, J shed 7 bases, and the junction held 2 bases outside the gene matches. The CDR3 is 12 amino acids. The V gene's germline CDR1 is KGHDR and CDR2 SFDVKD. The CDR3 DNA follows: TGTGCCACCAGTGGTGGGACAGGGGAGCAGTACTTC. Residues: CATSGGTGEQYF.

This clone was seen a single time. The rearrangement links TRBV3-1 (or the pseudogene TRBV3-2) to TRBJ1-1; no reliable D call. The germline CDR1 and CDR2 sequences are LGHDT and YNNKEL (reference sequence). The CDR3 runs 13 residues. The germline V and J ends were trimmed by 4 bases and 0 bases, with 6 bases remaining between them. CDR3 protein: CASSRTMNTEAFF. CDR3 bases: TGTGCCAGCAGCCGTACTATGAACACTGAAGCTTTCTTT.

J is TRBJ1-3 and V is TRBV28; 9 nucleotides match TRBD1. This CDR3 contains 15 residues. Germline assignment: CDR1 MDHEN and CDR2 SYDVKM. Losses at the gene ends were 8 bases for V and 3 bases for J; bases not matched to a gene: 8. This CDR3 reads CASLTGGSGGNTIYF. The DNA of the CDR3 is TGTGCCAGCCTAACAGGGGGCTCAGGTGGAAACACCATATATTTT.

This clone was detected once. Here the CDR3 reads CATSRDLREQYF. The CDR3 nucleotides read TGTGCCACCAGCAGAGATCTCAGAGAGCAGTACTTC. The gene calls are TRBV15 and TRBJ2-7; no clear D gene. In germline, CDR1 is LNHNV, CDR2 YYDKDF (reference sequence). This CDR3 is 12 amino acids long. With 0 bases removed from V and 7 bases from J, the gap between germline ends came to 7 bases.

The genes are TRBV6-5 and TRBJ1-2, with 7 positions matching TRBD1. Trimming removed 2 bases from V and 1 base from J; junction bases left unmatched: 4. CDR1 is MNHEY, CDR2 SVGAGI, per germline. This CDR3 has 15 amino acids. The CDR3 DNA reads as TGTGCCAGCAGTTACCGCCAGGGGGATAACTATGGCTACACCTTC. Its translation is CASSYRQGDNYGYTF.

This clone was recorded only once. V usage is TRBV27 and J usage is TRBJ1-4; maybe TRBD1 (5 bases). The CDR3 loop spans 16 amino acids. CDR1 is MNHEY, CDR2 SMNVEV, per germline (reference sequence). V lost 4 bases to trimming and J lost 8 bases, with 20 bases between them. As DNA, the CDR3 is TGTGCCAGCAGTTCCTACCACTCCCGGGACTTAGAAAAACTGTTTTTT. It codes for CASSSYHSRDLEKLFF.

This clone is a singleton in its sample. The CDR3 region is CSVEGDRYLTGVGYTF. The CDR3 region has the DNA TGCAGCGTTGAAGGAGACAGATACCTCACGGGGGTAGGCTACACCTTC. This chain joins TRBV29-1 and TRBJ1-2; D may be TRBD1 (5 bases). V was cut by 1 base and J by 8 bases, with 23 bases left in between. Germline assignment: CDR1 SQVTM and CDR2 ANQGSEA. The CDR3 runs 16 residues.

This chain uses TRBV2 with TRBJ2-3; 10 bases fit TRBD2. V shed 3 bases, J shed 4 bases, and the junction held 7 bases outside the gene matches. The CDR3 length is 16 residues. The germline CDR1 and CDR2 sequences are SNHLY and FYNNEI. In nucleotides, the CDR3 is TGTGCCAGCAGTGAGGGTTTAGCGGGAGGTGCAGATACGCAGTATTTT. Translation: CASSEGLAGGADTQYF.

This clone was seen once. The chain uses TRBV5-1 and TRBJ2-7; 16 bases map to TRBD2. The germline gives CDR1 SGHRS, CDR2 YFSETQ. V lost 4 bases, J lost 3 bases, and 10 bases stayed unmatched. CDR3 length equals 18 residues. Here the CDR3 DNA reads TGCGCCAGCAGCCCCGGGACTAGCGGGAGGGCCTTTTTCTACGAGCAGTACTTC. This sequence encodes CASSPGTSGRAFFYEQYF.

The genes are TRBV18 and TRBJ2-7, with a weak D call TRBD1 (5 bases). Germline lookup yields CDR1 KGHSH and CDR2 LQKENI. V lost 6 bases and J lost 2, with 14 bases in between. The CDR3 consists of 14 residues. CDR3 sequence: CASSLGQGAYEQYF. DNA of the CDR3: TGTGCCAGCTCCCTCGGACAAGGAGCCTACGAGCAGTACTTC.

The CDR3 spells CASSKTDRVNTEAFF. The CDR3 region has the DNA TGTGCCAGCTCAAAAACTGACAGGGTTAACACTGAAGCTTTCTTT. The rearrangement joins TRBV18 to TRBJ1-1, with 7 bases aligning to TRBD1. Looked up from germline, CDR1 is KGHSH and CDR2 is LQKENI. This CDR3 is 15 amino acids long. J was trimmed by 2 bases and V by 5 bases; bases with no gene match: 8.

The rearrangement joins TRBV28 to TRBJ1-5, with no clear D. CDR3 length: 15 amino acids. V was shortened by 2 bases and J by 0 bases, with 8 bases between the two germline ends. From germline, CDR1 is MDHEN and CDR2 SYDVKM. The CDR3 bases are TGTGCCAGCAGTTTAAAACAGTCTAGCAATCAGCCCCAGCATTTT. Protein: CASSLKQSSNQPQHF.

CDR3 sequence (DNA): TGTGCCAGCAGCTTACTAGCGGGAGGGCGAGATACGCAGTATTTT. Translating it yields CASSLLAGGRDTQYF. The chain carries TRBV7-2 and TRBJ2-3; TRBD2 matches at 12 bases. There are 15 residues in the CDR3. Per germline, CDR1 SGHTA and CDR2 FQGNSA. Trimming removed 2 bases from V and 5 bases from J; junction bases left unmatched: 2.

The chain combines TRBV25-1 with TRBJ2-2; 8 nucleotides match TRBD1. The junction had 11 bases not matched to a gene; V was cut back by 5 bases and J by 6 bases. The CDR3 runs to 16 residues. From germline, CDR1 is MGHDK and CDR2 SYGVNS. In nucleotides, the CDR3 is TGTGCCAGCAGTCGTACGGGACAGGAGGCGTCCGGGGAGCTGTTTTTT. This codes for CASSRTGQEASGELFF.

This chain links TRBV27 with TRBJ2-1; 7 nucleotides line up with TRBD1. The CDR3 has 13 residues. Germline values: CDR1 MNHEY, CDR2 SMNVEV (reference sequence). With 5 bases clipped from V and 7 bases from J, the junction kept 5 bases outside the gene matches. The CDR3 loop reads CASSPGQNNEQFF. The DNA for the CDR3 is TGTGCCAGCAGTCCGGGACAGAATAATGAGCAGTTCTTC.

This chain links TRBV7-8 with TRBJ2-2, with TRBD2 matching over 9 bases. V dropped 5 bases and J dropped 6; count of bases not matched to a gene: 16. The CDR3 is made up of 18 amino acids. Germline lookup yields CDR1 SGHVS and CDR2 FQNEAQ. In nucleotides, the CDR3 is TGTGCCAGCAGCCTCCCGAGAGTCAGCGGGAGGAAAGCCGGGGAGCTGTTTTTT. Encoded protein: CASSLPRVSGRKAGELFF.

The CDR3, as DNA: TGTGCCAGCAGTTTGAGGCTAGCGGGAACCAACGAGCAGTACTTC. The encoded protein is CASSLRLAGTNEQYF. The rearrangement links TRBV28 to TRBJ2-7, with 9 bases that match TRBD2. The germline gives CDR1 MDHEN, CDR2 SYDVKM. The junction had 8 bases not matched to a gene; V was cut back by 3 bases and J by 5 bases. CDR3 length equals 15 residues.

The chain has TRBV4-1 and TRBJ1-1; maybe TRBD1 (6 bases). The CDR3 is 15 residues long. In germline, CDR1 is MGHRA, CDR2 YSYEKL. V lost 2 bases and J lost 1, with 11 bases in between. CDR3 in DNA: TGCGCCAGCAGCCAACGGGACATTGAGAACACTGAAGCTTTCTTT. It translates to CASSQRDIENTEAFF.

The V and J genes are TRBV6-1 and TRBJ2-5, with TRBD2 identical over 7 bases. The CDR3 covers 12 residues. The germline V gene has CDR1 MNHNS and CDR2 SASEGT. The V and J ends lost 3 bases and 7 bases, in that order; junction bases with no gene match: 2. CDR3 nucleotides: TGTGCCAGCAGTGACCCGGGAGGGACCCAGTACTTC. Amino acid sequence: CASSDPGGTQYF.

V is TRBV6-5 and J is TRBJ2-7, with TRBD2 matching 13 bases. Trimming at V came to 8 bases and at J to 3 bases, leaving 4 bases not matched to a gene. Germline CDR1 is MNHEY and CDR2 is SVGAGI. This CDR3 comprises 14 residues. The CDR3 is CASERTSGGYEQYF. The DNA of the CDR3 is TGTGCCAGCGAAAGGACTAGCGGGGGCTACGAGCAGTACTTC.

The chain recombines TRBV19 with TRBJ2-3, with D perhaps TRBD2 (6 bases). The CDR3 contains 15 residues. Trimming removed 6 bases at V and 0 bases at J, with 13 bases between. Germline values: CDR1 LNHDA, CDR2 SQIVND (reference sequence). For the CDR3, the DNA is TGTGCCAGTAGGCACTTGCGGGAAAGCACAGATACGCAGTATTTT. It encodes CASRHLRESTDTQYF.

The chain couples TRBV7-9 to TRBJ1-3; D uncertain. With 8 bases removed from V and 0 bases from J, the gap between germline ends came to 8 bases. In germline, CDR1 is SEHNR, CDR2 FQNEAQ (reference sequence). This CDR3 is 13 amino acids long. CDR3: CASRRGSGNTIYF. In nucleotides, the CDR3 is TGTGCCAGCCGGCGGGGCTCTGGAAACACCATATATTTT.

The V gene is TRBV5-8, the J gene TRBJ1-2; 8 bases line up with TRBD1. The V gene end was trimmed by 6 bases and the J gene end by 5 bases; junction bases not matched to a gene: 6. Germline assignment: CDR1 SGHTS and CDR2 YDEGEE. The CDR3 covers 13 residues. The CDR3 DNA follows: TGTGCCAGCACCGAGGACAGGGCTTATGGCTACACCTTC. It codes for CASTEDRAYGYTF.

CDR3 in DNA: TGTGCCAGCAGTGGCCGCGGGGGCCAATATAGCAATCAGCCCCAGCATTTT. The encoded protein is CASSGRGGQYSNQPQHF. The chain joins TRBV27 to TRBJ1-5, with a possible D match to TRBD1 (6 bases). Trimming took off 5 bases at V and 0 bases at J, with 17 bases between the two ends. The CDR3 loop spans 17 amino acids. Germline-derived CDR1 and CDR2 are MNHEY and SMNVEV (reference sequence).

The chain combines TRBV6-2 or TRBV6-3 with TRBJ2-3; the match to TRBD1 covers 12 bases. Trimming cost V 3 bases and J 6 bases; bases outside gene matches: 7. Per germline, CDR1 MNHEY and CDR2 SVGEGT. This CDR3 is 16 amino acids long. The CDR3 reads CASSYGDRGRVDTQYF. The CDR3 DNA reads as TGTGCCAGCAGTTATGGGGACAGGGGGCGGGTGGATACGCAGTATTTT.

Only a few counts were recorded for this clone. The V gene is TRBV29-1, the J gene TRBJ1-1; 8 bases are a match to TRBD1. With 5 bases clipped from V and 0 bases from J, the junction kept 8 bases outside the gene matches. CDR3 length: 15 residues. CDR1 and CDR2 from the germline V gene are SQVTM and ANQGSEA. CDR3 in DNA: TGCAGCGTTCACAACAGGGGGACCGTGAACACTGAAGCTTTCTTT. It codes for CSVHNRGTVNTEAFF.

The chain has TRBV29-1 and TRBJ2-3, with 8 positions matching TRBD1. The germline V gene has CDR1 SQVTM and CDR2 ANQGSEA. The CDR3 consists of 17 residues. V was pared by 4 bases and J by 2 bases, with 14 bases of the junction left unmatched. The CDR3 loop is CSVGARRDRISTDTQYF. Written as DNA, the CDR3 is TGCAGCGTTGGCGCCCGCCGGGACAGGATATCCACAGATACGCAGTATTTT.

This chain links TRBV27 with TRBJ2-4; D may be TRBD1 (6 bases). Germline loops: CDR1 MNHEY, CDR2 SMNVEV (reference sequence). The germline V and J ends were trimmed by 5 bases and 2 bases, with 13 bases remaining between them. The CDR3 totals 15 residues. The CDR3 is CASSRITGTKNIQYF. The CDR3 nucleotides read TGTGCCAGCAGTAGAATCACAGGGACCAAAAACATTCAGTACTTC.

For the CDR3, the DNA is TGTGCCACCAGTGATTCACCGACAGGCGTCCCGACTGAAGCTTTCTTT. The encoded protein is CATSDSPTGVPTEAFF. The chain links TRBV24-1 to TRBJ1-1, with D maybe TRBD1 (6 bases). This CDR3 has 16 amino acids. V dropped 2 bases and J dropped 5 bases, with 17 bases sitting between them. From germline, CDR1 is KGHDR and CDR2 SFDVKD.